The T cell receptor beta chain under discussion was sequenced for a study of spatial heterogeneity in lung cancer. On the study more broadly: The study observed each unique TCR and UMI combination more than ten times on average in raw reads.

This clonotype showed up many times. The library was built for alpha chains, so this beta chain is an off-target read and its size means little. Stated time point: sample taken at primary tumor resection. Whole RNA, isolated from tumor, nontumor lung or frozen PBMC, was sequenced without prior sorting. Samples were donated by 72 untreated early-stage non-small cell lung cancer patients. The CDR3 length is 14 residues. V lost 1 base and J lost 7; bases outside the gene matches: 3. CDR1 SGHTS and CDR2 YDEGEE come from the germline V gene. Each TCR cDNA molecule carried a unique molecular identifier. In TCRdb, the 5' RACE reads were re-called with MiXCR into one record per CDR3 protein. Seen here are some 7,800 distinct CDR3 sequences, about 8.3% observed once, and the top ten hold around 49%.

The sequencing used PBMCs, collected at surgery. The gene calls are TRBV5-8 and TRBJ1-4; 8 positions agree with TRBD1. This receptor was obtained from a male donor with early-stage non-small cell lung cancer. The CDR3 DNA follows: TGTGCCAGCAGCTTGACAGGGGGGGGTGAAAAACTGTTTTTT. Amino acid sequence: CASSLTGGGEKLFF.